This TCR beta chain was documented in a study of shared clonotypes between healthy human individuals (dated by TCRdb to 2018 to 2020). For the wider study: The cohort comprised two women and a few men aged 18 to 49 years. Libraries were prepared and TCR repertoires were sequenced by different laboratories using diverse techniques, in order to increase sequencing depth and limit assay-specific biases. To estimate repertoire size and how much clonotypes are shared between individuals, the study performed deep sequencing of blood TCR repertoires from a few healthy adults. Between about 0.9 and 9 billion PBMCs per donor were obtained by leukapheresis. Per donor, three plates each were used for CD4 naive and CD4 memory, two for CD8 naive, and one for CD8 memory. General study outcomes and caveats: Based on pairwise subsampling, the degree of clonotype sharing among donors was expected to be affected by sequencing depth. Sampling was restricted to blood, and TCR repertoires in tissues likely differ from the TCR repertoires found in blood. Clonotypes shared by all four sorted-subset donors showed higher generation probabilities than non-shared clonotypes. The genetic and exposure-history diversity represented was limited by the small number of donors. Approximately 5% of naive CD4, 3.5% of naive CD8, approximately 2% of memory CD4, and about 0.4% of memory CD8 clonotypes were shared across several donors. Estimated clonotype richness was generally larger for naive than for memory subsets. Even with the large sequencing depth, rarefaction of the sorted-subset datasets indicated that sequencing was incomplete.

The junction carries 15 bases between V and J, which are trimmed by 5 bases and 8 bases respectively. The CDR3 covers 13 residues, taking in both the cysteine and the phenylalanine. The only DNA kept is the CDR3, 39 bases in frame from the first base. The germline V gene (reference sequence) yields SEHNR for CDR1 and FQNEAQ for CDR2. Using the deep immunoSEQ assay, multiplex PCR amplified TCR CDR3 regions from genomic DNA. For each cell subset, the extracted genomic DNA was distributed evenly across all wells of several immunoSEQ 96-well plates, and each plate served as one replicate. For sorted subsets, around 0.2 ug genomic DNA, equal to about 30,000 T cell genomes, was loaded into each replicate PCR. The purified libraries were quantified using a Qubit 3.0 fluorometer, sized with a Bioanalyzer 2100, and then quantified again using the KAPA Library Quantification kit. Each immunoSEQ 96-well plate was sequenced on its own single-read 150-cycle Illumina NextSeq 550 flow cell. Concerning the study's data processing: Because the immunoSEQ output held only junctional sequences and lacked quality scores, the filtering could not match the filtering applied to full-length reads. To assign V/J genes and CDR3, sequences were annotated against IMGT germline references using PyIR, a Python wrapper for IgBLAST v1.9. Reads with weak V/J assignments (E-value above 1e-6), missing CDR3, stop codons, out-of-frame junctions, or ambiguous translated residues were removed. V3J clonotypes were defined as sequences sharing the same inferred V gene, J gene, and CDR3 amino acid sequence. The percentage overlap between two repertoires was calculated by dividing the number of shared unique clonotypes by the size of the smaller repertoire. Three approaches were used to assess repertoire richness: RTK rarefaction, the Chao1 estimator, and Recon v2.1 estimates of unobserved clonotypes. Generation probabilities were computed with OLGA for all TCRbeta clonotypes obtained by the gDNA method from a handful of donors. Not all clones reach the TCRdb copy of this immuneACCESS table, which keeps in-frame sequences only. Checked studies attribute under half of the gap to unresolved V genes and leave the rest unexplained. From that table come the V and J calls and clone size; the DNA was used to work out D and trimming. The sample has about 1.1 million clones on record, roughly 77% of them singletons. The ten largest make up roughly 0.9% of the sample.

The donors were healthy, HIV-negative adults who had no recently reported acute infections or vaccinations. Only Caucasian adults living in Nashville, Tennessee, USA were represented among the donors. Magnetic negative selection was used to enrich CD4+ T cells, after which naive cells were positively selected on CD45RA and the negative fraction became the memory subset. Blood was collected by leukapheresis, and PBMCs were isolated by Ficoll-Histopaque density gradient centrifugation and then cryopreserved in liquid nitrogen vapor phase. Analytical flow cytometry was used to check the purity and quantity of every magnetically sorted T cell population. Genomic DNA was isolated from every sorted fraction and measured by UV absorbance on a Nanodrop 2000c. Note on this clone: Its antigen has not been determined. Base qualities are not provided; no much larger clone lies one nucleotide away.

Sequencing used memory CD4+ T cells from PBMCs. The cell subset or site label of this sample denotes: CD45RA-negative fraction. This clonotype was obtained from a man younger than 30 in good health. Some clones in this sample may be carry-over from other donors' samples. The chain couples TRBV7-9 to TRBJ1-1; the D gene cannot be named for sure. The nucleotides read TGTGCCAGCAGCGCTAATACTAGGAGAGAAGCTTTCTTT. The encoded protein is CASSANTRREAFF.